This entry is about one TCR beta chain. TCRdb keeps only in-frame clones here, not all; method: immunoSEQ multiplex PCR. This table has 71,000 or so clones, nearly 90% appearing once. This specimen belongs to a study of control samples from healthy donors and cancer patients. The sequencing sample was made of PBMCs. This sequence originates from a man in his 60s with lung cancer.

This chain's CDR3 is CASSSIRTDTQYF. CDR3 sequence (DNA): TGTGCCAGCAGTAGTATACGCACAGATACGCAGTATTTT. The J gene is TRBJ2-3, the V gene TRBV6-5; D unclear. CDR3 length: 13 amino acids. In germline, CDR1 is MNHEY, CDR2 SVGAGI. V gave up 5 bases and J gave up 1 base, with 7 bases separating them.